This T cell receptor beta chain is drawn from a study of human T cells and chemical hapten exposure. This sample's time point: patch test 1, 2 weeks after DPC sensitization. Treatment denoted: therapeutic diphenylcyclopropenone sensitization with weekly scalp DPC. Alopecia patients deemed DPC-suitable, aged 18 to 70, excluding pregnancy. The library attached unique molecular identifiers to individual cDNA molecules. One entry per CDR3 protein, called by TCRdb with MiXCR from the RACE reads. The table includes under 450,000 distinct CDR3 sequences, approximately 4.4% detected once. The CDR3 consists of 18 residues. Trimming removed 3 bases at V and 7 bases at J, with 26 bases between. The germline gives CDR1 MGHRA, CDR2 YSYEKL. Study conclusions and caveats: Patch test score tracked positively with PT1 expanded TCR counts.

The sample holds a few counts of this clonotype. Its matching antigen is unknown. The receptor comes from a woman in her 50s with alopecia areata. Some clones in this sample may be carry-over from other donors' samples. The sample was whole blood, taken in connection with sensitization to the hapten diphenylcyclopropenone (DPC). V is TRBV4-1 and J is TRBJ2-3; D remains ambiguous. The CDR3 here is CASSHPDQDGFSMNTQYF. DNA of the CDR3: TGCGCCAGCAGCCACCCCGACCAAGATGGATTTAGCATGAATACGCAGTATTTT.